The entry below describes one T cell receptor beta chain. Repertoires were generated with immunoSEQ multiplex PCR, while TCRdb's copy carries only in-frame clones and drops some. The sample gives roughly 120,000 clones, roughly 91% of which show up once; approximately 1.1% is in the top ten. The data were obtained in a study of T cell responses to AZD1222 COVID-19 vaccine. The V segment lost 5 bases and the J segment 1 base; nucleotides outside the gene matches: 7. Germline CDR1 and CDR2: SGHAT and FQDESV (reference sequence). This CDR3 region has 15 residues. This rearrangement joins TRBV11-1 to TRBJ2-5; TRBD1 matches 7 bases. This material consisted of peripheral blood, taken on day 0 of AZD1222 vaccination. This clonotype originated in an adult in good health. The CDR3 nucleotides read TGTGCCAGCAGCGCGCACAGGGGTACCCAAGAGACCCAGTACTTC. Amino acids: CASSAHRGTQETQYF. Full variable domain (outside the CDR3, taken from reference TRBV11-1 and TRBJ2-5): EAEVAQSPRYKITEKSQAVAFWCDPISGHATLYWYRQILGQGPELLVQFQDESVVDDSQLPKDRFSAERLKGVDSTLKIQPAELGDSAMYLCASSAHRGTQETQYFGPGTRLLVL.